This TCR beta chain was captured by sequencing in a study of blood T cell repertoires in COVID-19. Using immunoSEQ multiplex PCR, the repertoire was profiled, and TCRdb retains in-frame clones only, with some absent. The sample includes roughly 500,000 clones, roughly nine tenths seen only once; the top ten take 7% to 10%. This clone was counted a few times. Trimming cost V 1 base and J 0 bases; bases outside gene matches: 19. This CDR3 comprises 21 residues. Per germline, CDR1 SSHAT and CDR2 FNYEAQ (reference sequence). The study recruited people aged about 18 to 90 years across about two dozen US areas.

This chain uses TRBV7-7 with TRBJ2-7; 9 nucleotides line up with TRBD1. This clonotype was sampled from a woman aged 55-70 years who had recovered from COVID-19. Sequences were obtained from PBMCs or T cells enriched from blood (not recorded which). CDR3 region: CASSLVPPGQGIGKPSYEQYV. The CDR3 DNA is TGTGCCAGCAGCTTAGTTCCTCCGGGACAGGGTATCGGGAAACCCTCCTACGAGCAGTACGTC.